This TCR beta chain was found in a study of T cell responses to AZD1222 COVID-19 vaccine (dated by TCRdb to 2020 to 2022). In terms of the full investigation: AZD1222 recipients given second doses at about 4 weeks or at about 12 weeks were pooled, since spike-specific TCR depth and breadth were not found to differ between the two schedules. A total of more than 230 trial participants underwent TCR sequencing, of whom about 200 had received two doses of AZD1222 and about 25 had received two doses of the MenACWY control vaccine. Trial participants were enrolled by age into subgroups of 18-55, 56-69 and 70-plus years, and around 140, 26 and 57 TCR-sequenced participants, respectively, were included in these subgroups. What the work shows at the level of the full study, not this receptor alone: Most participants were white British and females outnumbered males, and the authors suggested that clonal diversity may have been underestimated. Conclusions about previously exposed vaccinees are limited because only a handful of AZD1222 recipients were SARS-CoV-2 seropositive at baseline. Spike-specific TCR breadth and depth rose significantly after two AZD1222 doses compared with day 0 and with MenACWY recipients. Because no day 14 peak-response samples were available, repertoires were characterized only after the peak T cell response. The whole spike protein was spanned by vaccine-associated CD4 TCRs, and dominant responses were seen in regions 160-218 and 743-854. Nearly half of unique spike-specific TCRs reportedly recognized epitopes outside regions mutated in the B.1.351 and B.1.1.7 variants. The 56-69-year group was small, and its depth increase did not reach significance, likely because of low power.

Relative to germline, V is 6 bases shorter and J is 5 bases shorter, with 11 bases between their ends. Inclusive of the bounding cysteine and phenylalanine, the CDR3 is 13 residues long. The kept DNA is CDR3 alone, 39 bases in frame from the first base. The CDR1 and CDR2 encoded by the germline V gene are SGHTA and FQGNSA. The CDR3 regions of human TCRbeta chains were subjected to immunosequencing. For the original study's pipeline: TCRs in the repertoires were matched against a reference library of SARS-CoV-2-specific TCRs that had been generated with the MIRA antigen-specificity platform. Breadth was defined as the fraction of unique TCRs that were SARS-CoV-2-associated, and depth was defined as the fraction of total T cells that were SARS-CoV-2-associated. Using the MIRA data, every spike-specific TCR was mapped to the spike region that the TCR reacted to and assigned to either a CD4 or a CD8 class. Log10-transformed breadth and depth values were compared by one-way ANOVA with Sidak's multiple comparisons tests. The immuneACCESS repertoire file appears here via TCRdb, limited to in-frame rearrangements. These files lack a portion of the clones; in checked studies, under half of the deficit traces to unresolved V genes, and the cause of the others is not known. The D gene and trimming were derived from the DNA, and the V and J assignments and clone size from that table. The sample table holds 99,000 or so clones, of which roughly 82% were seen once. The ten largest clones add up to approximately 5.1% of the sample.

The time point label, read with the paper, signifies: baseline before first vaccination. Vaccinee samples were obtained from the UK trials COV001 and COV002, which included a single-blind randomized controlled phase 2/3 trial of AZD1222 (ChAdOx1 nCoV-19) in healthy adults. For TCRbeta chain sequencing, PBMC samples from trial participants were taken at day 0 and at day 28 after the second dose. This clone was seen at least ten times. It lacks a known antigen. No qualities accompany the bases; no much larger clone lies one base away. This receptor was identified in an adult in good health. The specimen comprised peripheral blood, sampled on day 0 of AZD1222 vaccination. The rearranged segments are TRBV7-2 and TRBJ2-1; the D gene is perhaps TRBD2, from 5 matching bases. The CDR3 protein sequence reads: CASSPGFNNEQFF. DNA sequence: TGTGCCAGCAGTCCGGGGTTCAACAATGAGCAGTTCTTC. Joined to the reference TRBV7-2 and TRBJ2-1 proteins, this CDR3 gives the full variable domain: GAGVSQSPSNKVTEKGKDVELRCDPISGHTALYWYRQSLGQGLEFLIYFQGNSAPDKSGLPSDRFSAERTGGSVSTLTIQRTQQEDSAVYLCASSPGFNNEQFFGPGTRLTVL.